This T cell receptor (beta chain) stems from a study of OX40 agonist ivuxolimab in advanced cancers. Germline loops: CDR1 SGHDT, CDR2 YYEEEE. The trim removed 4 bases at V and 4 bases at J, leaving 7 bases unmatched. The CDR3 is 14 amino acids. In its sample, this clone ranks as medium-sized. Its specificity is not known. Points from the study as a whole: Among the lowest peripheral clonal expansion occurred in 0.1-3.0 mg/kg partial responders.

The method was immunoSEQ multiplex PCR; TCRdb's version includes in-frame clones alone and lacks a portion of them. The sample shows approximately 72,000 clones, 70% to 85% of them seen only once. Sequenced here: CD4+ or CD8+ T cells sorted from blood, sampled in a trial of the OX40 agonist ivuxolimab. The chain uses TRBV5-6 and TRBJ2-7; 8 bases fit TRBD2. The clonotype comes from an adult with an advanced solid tumor such as melanoma, head and neck, liver or kidney cancer. DNA for the CDR3: TGTGCCAGCAGCCTCTTAGCGGGAATTTACGAGCAGTACTTC. Protein product: CASSLLAGIYEQYF.